The clone carrying this T cell receptor beta chain was seen at least ten times. Its antigen is unknown. The time point: patch test 1, 2 weeks after DPC sensitization. Treatment given: therapeutic diphenylcyclopropenone sensitization with weekly scalp DPC. This entry is derived from a study of human T cells and chemical hapten exposure. Trimming removed 5 bases from V and 0 bases from J, with 10 bases in between. The CDR3 extends over 14 amino acids. Germline CDR1 SEHNR, CDR2 FQNEAQ (reference sequence). One entry per CDR3 protein, called by TCRdb with MiXCR from the RACE reads. The data show some 50,000 distinct CDR3 sequences, 7.5% to 10% seen once. Findings of the study overall: In comparison with controls, expanded TCRs gave rise to a significantly larger number of large CDR3 similarity clusters. Every donor had alopecia, and their immune response may therefore differ from healthy people's.

The chain is built from TRBV7-9 and TRBJ1-1, with a tentative D call TRBD1 (5 bases). This sequence was found in a woman in her thirties or forties with alopecia areata. Some clones in this sample may be carry-over from other donors' samples. The sequencing here drew on whole blood, taken in connection with sensitization to the hapten diphenylcyclopropenone (DPC). This chain's CDR3 is CASSRDSMNTEAFF. CDR3 nucleotide sequence: TGTGCCAGCAGCCGAGACAGCATGAACACTGAAGCTTTCTTT. Full variable domain (outside the CDR3, taken from reference TRBV7-9 and TRBJ1-1): DTGVSQNPRHKITKRGQNVTFRCDPISEHNRLYWYRQTLGQGPEFLTYFQNEAQLEKSRLLSDRFSAERPKGSFSTLEIQRTEQGDSAMYLCASSRDSMNTEAFFGQGTRLTVV.